This T cell receptor beta chain was found in a study of blood T cells in healthy people across ages. Study observations and caveats: What prevented conclusive comparison of naive and antigen-experienced cells was that PBMCs were unsorted.

As for this clonotype: As yet, its antigen is unknown.

PCR was performed a second time for roughly 6 to 12 cycles using a sample-barcoded 5' primer and a J-beta primer mix. A template-switch adaptor that had 12 random nucleotides put a tag on each cDNA molecule. From the 5' RACE reads, TCRdb called clonotypes with MiXCR, one entry per CDR3 protein. The sample has fewer than 2,000,000 distinct CDR3 sequences, roughly 32% seen once; the top ten hold approximately 10%. Sequenced: blood. The sequence came from a woman in her thirties in good health.

The chain's CDR3 is CASSEAARLRGTEAFF. Written as DNA, the CDR3 is TGTGCCAGCAGTGAAGCCGCGAGACTGAGGGGCACTGAAGCTTTCTTT. The chain couples TRBV6-1 to TRBJ1-1; maybe TRBD1 (5 bases). Trimming shortened V by 0 bases and J by 4 bases, and 15 bases separated the two germline ends. Germline V gene lookup returns CDR1 MNHNS and CDR2 SASEGT. The CDR3 is 16 amino acids.